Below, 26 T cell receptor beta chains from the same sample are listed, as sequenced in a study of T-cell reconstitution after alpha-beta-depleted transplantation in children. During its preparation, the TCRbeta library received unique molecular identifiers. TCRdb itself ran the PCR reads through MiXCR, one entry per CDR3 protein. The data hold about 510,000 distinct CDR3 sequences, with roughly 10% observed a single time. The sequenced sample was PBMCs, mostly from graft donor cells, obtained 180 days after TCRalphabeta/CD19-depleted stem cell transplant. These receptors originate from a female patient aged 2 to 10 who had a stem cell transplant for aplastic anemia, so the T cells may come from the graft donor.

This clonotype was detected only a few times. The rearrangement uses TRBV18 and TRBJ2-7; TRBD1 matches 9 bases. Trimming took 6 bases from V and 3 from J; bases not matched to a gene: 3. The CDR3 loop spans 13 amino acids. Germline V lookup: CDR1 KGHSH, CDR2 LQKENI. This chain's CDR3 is CASSRQGDYEQYF. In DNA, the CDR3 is TGTGCCAGCTCCCGACAGGGGGACTACGAGCAGTACTTC.

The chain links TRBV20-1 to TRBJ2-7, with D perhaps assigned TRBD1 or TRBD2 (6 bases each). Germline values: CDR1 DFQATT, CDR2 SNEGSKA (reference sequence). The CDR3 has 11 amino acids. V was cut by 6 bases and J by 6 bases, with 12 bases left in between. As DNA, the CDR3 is TGCAGTGCCGGAGGGGGGCGCGAGCAGTACGTC. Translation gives CSAGGGREQYV.

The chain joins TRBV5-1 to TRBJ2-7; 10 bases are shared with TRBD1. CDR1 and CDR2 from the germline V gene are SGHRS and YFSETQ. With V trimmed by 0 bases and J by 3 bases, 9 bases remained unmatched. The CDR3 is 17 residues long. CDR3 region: CASSLGSTGQGIYEQYV. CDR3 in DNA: TGCGCCAGCAGCTTGGGGTCAACGGGACAGGGGATCTACGAGCAGTACGTC.

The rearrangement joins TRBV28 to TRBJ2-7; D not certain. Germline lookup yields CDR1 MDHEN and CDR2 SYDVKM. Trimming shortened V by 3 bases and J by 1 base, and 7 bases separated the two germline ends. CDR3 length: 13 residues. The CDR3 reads CASSFYGSYEQYF. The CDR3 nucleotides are TGTGCCAGCAGTTTTTACGGATCCTACGAGCAGTACTTC.

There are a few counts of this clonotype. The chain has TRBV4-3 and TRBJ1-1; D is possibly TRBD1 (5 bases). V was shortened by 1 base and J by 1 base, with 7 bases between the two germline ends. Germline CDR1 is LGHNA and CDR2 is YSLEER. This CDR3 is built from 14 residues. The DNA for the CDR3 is TGCGCCAGCAGCCAAGGGGACGGGAACACTGAAGCTTTCTTT. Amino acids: CASSQGDGNTEAFF.

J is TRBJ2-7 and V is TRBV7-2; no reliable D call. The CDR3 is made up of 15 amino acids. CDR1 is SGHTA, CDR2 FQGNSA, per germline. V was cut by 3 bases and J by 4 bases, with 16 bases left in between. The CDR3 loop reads CASSFNNDGTYEQYF. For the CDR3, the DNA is TGTGCCAGCAGCTTTAATAACGACGGAACATACGAGCAGTACTTC.

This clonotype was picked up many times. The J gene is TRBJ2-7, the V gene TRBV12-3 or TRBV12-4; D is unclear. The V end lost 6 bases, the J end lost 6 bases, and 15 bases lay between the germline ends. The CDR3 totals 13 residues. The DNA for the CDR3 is TGTGCCAGCAGGAACCTGGACCGACCCGAGCAGTACTTC. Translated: CASRNLDRPEQYF.

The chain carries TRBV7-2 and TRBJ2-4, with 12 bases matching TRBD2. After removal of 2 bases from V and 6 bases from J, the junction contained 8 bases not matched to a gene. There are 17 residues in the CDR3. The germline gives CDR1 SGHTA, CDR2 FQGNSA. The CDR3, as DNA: TGTGCCAGCAGCTTACGGGCTAGCGGGAGGGCCGGAAACATTCAGTACTTC. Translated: CASSLRASGRAGNIQYF.

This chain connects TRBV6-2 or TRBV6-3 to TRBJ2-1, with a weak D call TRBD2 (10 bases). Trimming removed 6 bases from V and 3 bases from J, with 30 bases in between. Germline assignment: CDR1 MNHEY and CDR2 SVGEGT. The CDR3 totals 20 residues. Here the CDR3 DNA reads TGTGCCAGCAGCGGTCGGACAGGGACAGGGTTAGCGGGAGGCTACAATGAGCAGTTCTTC. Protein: CASSGRTGTGLAGGYNEQFF.

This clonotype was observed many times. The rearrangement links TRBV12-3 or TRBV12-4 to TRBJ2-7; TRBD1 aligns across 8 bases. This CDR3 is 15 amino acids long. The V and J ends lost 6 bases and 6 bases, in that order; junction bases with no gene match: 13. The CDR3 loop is CASSIPPGQVSEQYF. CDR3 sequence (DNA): TGTGCCAGCAGCATCCCCCCGGGACAGGTGTCCGAGCAGTACTTC.

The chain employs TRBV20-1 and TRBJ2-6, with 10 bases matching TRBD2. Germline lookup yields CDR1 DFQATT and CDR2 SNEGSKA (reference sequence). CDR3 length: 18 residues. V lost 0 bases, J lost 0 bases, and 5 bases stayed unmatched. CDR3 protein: CSARDFLAGASGANVLTF. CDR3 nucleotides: TGCAGTGCTAGAGATTTTCTAGCGGGGGCCTCTGGGGCCAACGTCCTGACTTTC.

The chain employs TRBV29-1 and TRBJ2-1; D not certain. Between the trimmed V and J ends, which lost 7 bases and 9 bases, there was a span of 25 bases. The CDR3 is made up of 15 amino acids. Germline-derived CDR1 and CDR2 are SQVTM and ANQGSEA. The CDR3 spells CSEAVSRCLGGEQFF. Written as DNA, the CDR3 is TGCAGCGAGGCGGTATCTAGGTGCCTGGGCGGTGAGCAGTTCTTC.

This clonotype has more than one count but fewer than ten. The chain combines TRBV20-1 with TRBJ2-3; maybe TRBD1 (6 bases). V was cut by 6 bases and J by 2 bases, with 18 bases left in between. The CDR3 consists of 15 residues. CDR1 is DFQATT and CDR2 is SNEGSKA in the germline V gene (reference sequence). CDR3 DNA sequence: TGCAGTGCCGAGAGGGGGACCCACTTCACAGATACGCAGTATTTT. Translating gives CSAERGTHFTDTQYF.

This CDR3 reads CASSGRDRGRTEAFF. CDR3 DNA: TGTGCCAGCAGTGGCCGGGACAGGGGTAGGACTGAAGCTTTCTTT. This rearrangement joins TRBV6-2 or TRBV6-3 to TRBJ1-1, with 10 positions matching TRBD1. CDR1 is MNHEY and CDR2 is SVGEGT in the germline V gene. The length of the CDR3 is 15 residues. The J segment lost 5 bases and the V segment lost 5 bases, leaving 8 bases of the junction unmatched.

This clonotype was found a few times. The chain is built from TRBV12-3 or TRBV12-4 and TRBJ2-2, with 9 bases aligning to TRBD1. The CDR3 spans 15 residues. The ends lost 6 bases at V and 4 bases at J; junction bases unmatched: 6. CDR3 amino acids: CASRNRTGVTGELFF. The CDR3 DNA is TGTGCCAGCAGAAACAGGACAGGGGTCACCGGGGAGCTGTTTTTT.

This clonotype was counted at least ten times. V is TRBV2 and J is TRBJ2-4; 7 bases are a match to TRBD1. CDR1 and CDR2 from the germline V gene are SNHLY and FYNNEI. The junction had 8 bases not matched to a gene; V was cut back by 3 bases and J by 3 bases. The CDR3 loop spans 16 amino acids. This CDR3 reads CASSEGQTGVKNIQYF. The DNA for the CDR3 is TGTGCCAGCAGTGAGGGACAGACGGGTGTCAAAAACATTCAGTACTTC. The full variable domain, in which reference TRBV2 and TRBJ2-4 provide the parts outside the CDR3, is EPEVTQTPSHQVTQMGQEVILRCVPISNHLYFYWYRQILGQKVEFLVSFYNNEISEKSEIFDDQFSVERPDGSNFTLKIRSTKLEDSAMYFCASSEGQTGVKNIQYFGAGTRLSVL.

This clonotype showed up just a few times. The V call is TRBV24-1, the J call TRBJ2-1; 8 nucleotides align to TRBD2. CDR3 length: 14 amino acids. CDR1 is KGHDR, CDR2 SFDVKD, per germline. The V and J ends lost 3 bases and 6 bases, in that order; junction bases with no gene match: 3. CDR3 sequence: CATSDGTRFNEQFF. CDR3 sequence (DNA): TGTGCCACCAGTGATGGGACTAGATTCAATGAGCAGTTCTTC.

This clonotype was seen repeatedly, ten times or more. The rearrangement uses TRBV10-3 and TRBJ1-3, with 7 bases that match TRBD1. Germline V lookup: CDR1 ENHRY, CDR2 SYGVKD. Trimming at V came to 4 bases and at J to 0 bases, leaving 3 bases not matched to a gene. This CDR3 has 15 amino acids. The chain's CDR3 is CAISVGDSSGNTIYF. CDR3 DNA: TGTGCCATCAGTGTAGGGGACAGCTCTGGAAACACCATATATTTT.

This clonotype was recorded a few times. DNA for the CDR3: TGTGCCAGCAGCTTAGGACCGACCCTTCTGGTCGAGCAGTACTTC. It codes for CASSLGPTLLVEQYF. The genes are TRBV7-2 and TRBJ2-7; D is uncertain. Germline CDR1 SGHTA, CDR2 FQGNSA. The CDR3 runs to 15 residues. The V end lost 1 base, the J end lost 6 bases, and 16 bases lay between the germline ends.

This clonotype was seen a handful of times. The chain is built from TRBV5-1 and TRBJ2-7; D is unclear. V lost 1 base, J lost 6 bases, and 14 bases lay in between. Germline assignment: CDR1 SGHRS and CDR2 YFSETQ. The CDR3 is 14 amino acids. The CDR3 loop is CASSLRTDPGEQYF. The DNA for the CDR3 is TGCGCCAGCAGCTTGCGGACCGACCCAGGCGAGCAGTACTTC. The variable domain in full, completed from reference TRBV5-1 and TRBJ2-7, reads KAGVTQTPRYLIKTRGQQVTLSCSPISGHRSVSWYQQTPGQGLQFLFEYFSETQRNKGNFPGRFSGRQFSNSRSEMNVSTLELGDSALYLCASSLRTDPGEQYFGPGTRLTVT.

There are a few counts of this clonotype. The DNA of the CDR3 is TGTGCCAGCAACCTTGCCCCCTTCTACGAGCAGTACGTC. Translating it yields CASNLAPFYEQYV. The rearrangement uses TRBV12-3 or TRBV12-4 and TRBJ2-7; D call uncertain. Trimming cost V 7 bases and J 3 bases, with 13 bases left between them. This CDR3 is 13 amino acids long.

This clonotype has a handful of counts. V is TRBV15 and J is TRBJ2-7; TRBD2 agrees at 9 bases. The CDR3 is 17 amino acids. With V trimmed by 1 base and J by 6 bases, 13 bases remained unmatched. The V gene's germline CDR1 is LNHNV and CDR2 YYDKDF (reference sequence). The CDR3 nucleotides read TGTGCCACCAGCAGAGGAGGGGCGGGAGGGCCCTCGGGCGAGCAGTACGTC. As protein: CATSRGGAGGPSGEQYV.

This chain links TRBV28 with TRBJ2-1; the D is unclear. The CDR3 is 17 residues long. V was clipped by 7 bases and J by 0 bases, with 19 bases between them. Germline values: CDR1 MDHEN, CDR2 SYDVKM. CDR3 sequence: CASTPPAASSSYNEQFF. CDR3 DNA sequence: TGTGCCAGCACCCCTCCGGCAGCCTCGAGCTCCTACAATGAGCAGTTCTTC.

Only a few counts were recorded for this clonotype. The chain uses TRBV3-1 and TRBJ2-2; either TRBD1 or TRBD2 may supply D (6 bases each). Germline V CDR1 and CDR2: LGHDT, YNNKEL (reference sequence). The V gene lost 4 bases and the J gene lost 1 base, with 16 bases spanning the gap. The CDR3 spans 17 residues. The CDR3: CASSPFGGPLNTGELFF. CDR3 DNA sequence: TGTGCCAGCAGCCCCTTTGGGGGGCCGTTGAACACCGGGGAGCTGTTTTTT.

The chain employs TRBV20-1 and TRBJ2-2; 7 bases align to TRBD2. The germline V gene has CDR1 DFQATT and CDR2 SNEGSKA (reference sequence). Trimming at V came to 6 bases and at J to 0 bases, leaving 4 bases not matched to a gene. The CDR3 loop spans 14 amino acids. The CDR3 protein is CSATSGANTGELFF. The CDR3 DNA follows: TGCAGTGCCACGAGCGGGGCGAACACCGGGGAGCTGTTTTTT.

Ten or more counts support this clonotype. In DNA, the CDR3 is TGTGCCAGCAGTCCTAGCGGGAGCTACAATGAGCAGTTCTTC. This codes for CASSPSGSYNEQFF. The rearrangement uses TRBV6-2 or TRBV6-3 and TRBJ2-1; 10 bases line up with TRBD2. The CDR3 is made up of 14 amino acids. The V gene end was trimmed by 5 bases and the J gene end by 3 bases; junction bases not matched to a gene: 1. CDR1 and CDR2 from the germline V gene are MNHEY and SVGEGT.